These 13 T cell receptor beta chains were sequenced from one sample in a study of cytomegalovirus exposure and HLA in healthy donors. PCR involved 60 Vbeta and 13 Jbeta primers. Some clones are missing from TCRdb's copy, which holds only in-frame ones; the method was immunoSEQ multiplex PCR. Of 150,000 or so clones in the sample, over 70% were seen once. The sequenced material came from PBMCs. The receptors were sampled from a woman younger than 45 in good health and CMV-seronegative.

The sample holds one count of this clone. The V call is TRBV6-4, the J call TRBJ2-1, with D perhaps matching TRBD2 (6 bases). The CDR3 contains 13 residues. The V and J ends lost 6 bases and 3 bases respectively, with 9 bases between them. Germline V CDR1 and CDR2: MRHNA, SNTAGT. This chain's CDR3 is CASSPTSYNEQFF. For the CDR3, the DNA is TGTGCCAGCAGCCCGACTAGCTACAATGAGCAGTTCTTC.

The chain couples TRBV11-2 to TRBJ1-2; no clear D. Germline CDR1 and CDR2: SGHAT and FQNNGV. The CDR3 is made up of 14 amino acids. V was trimmed by 1 base and J by 8 bases, leaving 14 bases between them. CDR3 nucleotides: TGTGCCAGCAGCTTAGGGTCTGGGGAGGACGGCTACACCTTC. Translated, it gives CASSLGSGEDGYTF.

The rearrangement links TRBV7-2 to TRBJ2-3, with D possibly TRBD1 on 5 matching bases. Trimming took off 5 bases at V and 1 base at J, with 13 bases between the two ends. This CDR3 contains 15 residues. Germline V gene lookup returns CDR1 SGHTA and CDR2 FQGNSA. The DNA for the CDR3 is TGTGCCAGCAGCCCCCCCGGACAACGCACAGATACGCAGTATTTT. This encodes CASSPPGQRTDTQYF.

This chain uses TRBV11-2 with TRBJ2-1; 7 bases map to TRBD2. V lost 0 bases and J lost 6; bases outside the gene matches: 8. The CDR3 is 16 residues long. Germline V gives CDR1 SGHAT, CDR2 FQNNGV. Here the CDR3 reads CASSLEWRGLRNEQFF. CDR3 bases: TGTGCCAGCAGCTTAGAGTGGCGGGGACTACGCAATGAGCAGTTCTTC.

The chain joins TRBV6-1 to TRBJ1-5; D is unclear. Trimming removed 1 base at V and 4 bases at J, with 17 bases between. Germline CDR1 is MNHNS and CDR2 is SASEGT. The CDR3 is 17 residues long. Here the CDR3 DNA reads TGTGCCAGCAGTGAAGTCCGTTGGGCGGGAGGGAATCAGCCCCAGCATTTT. Translating gives CASSEVRWAGGNQPQHF.

The gene calls are TRBV13 and TRBJ2-1; D is possibly TRBD2 (5 bases). V was trimmed by 2 bases and J by 4 bases, leaving 12 bases between them. The CDR3 is 15 residues long. Germline V lookup: CDR1 PRHDT, CDR2 FYEKMQ (reference sequence). Here the CDR3 DNA reads TGTGCCAGCAGCTTATCACGGGGTCTTTACAATGAGCAGTTCTTC. Translated, it gives CASSLSRGLYNEQFF.

This clone occurred a few times. The V gene is TRBV15, the J gene TRBJ1-2, with D perhaps TRBD1 (6 bases). The CDR3 extends over 15 amino acids. The germline gives CDR1 LNHNV, CDR2 YYDKDF (reference sequence). With 5 bases removed from V and 6 bases from J, the gap between germline ends came to 19 bases. CDR3 protein: CATSVTGTLINGYTF. The CDR3 DNA reads TGTGCCACCAGCGTCACCGGGACACTCATTAATGGCTACACCTTC.

The gene calls are TRBV6-1 and TRBJ1-6; D not resolved. Trimming stripped 0 bases from V and 7 bases from J, with 10 bases between. Germline-derived CDR1 and CDR2 are MNHNS and SASEGT. The CDR3 loop spans 15 amino acids. The CDR3 loop is CASSEALLANSPLHF. The DNA for the CDR3 is TGTGCCAGCAGTGAAGCACTCTTAGCGAATTCACCCCTCCACTTT.

This chain connects TRBV5-1 to TRBJ2-3, with no clear D. Germline V lookup: CDR1 SGHRS, CDR2 YFSETQ. This CDR3 comprises 13 residues. Trimming stripped 7 bases from V and 1 base from J, with 10 bases between. CDR3 sequence: CASLEVGTDTQYF. The CDR3 DNA is TGCGCCAGCCTAGAAGTTGGCACAGATACGCAGTATTTT.

About this clone itself: The same CDR3 can be traced to other DNA sequences in this sample. This CDR3 is CASSVGGAGELFF. DNA for the CDR3: TGTGCCAGCAGCGTAGGGGGGGCCGGGGAGCTGTTTTTT. The V and J genes are TRBV9 and TRBJ2-2; tentative D call: TRBD2 (6 bases). The CDR3 extends over 13 amino acids. The germline gives CDR1 SGDLS, CDR2 YYNGEE. Trimming stripped 0 bases from V and 6 bases from J, with 6 bases between.

The J gene is TRBJ2-3, the V gene TRBV19; 9 nucleotides match TRBD2. The length of the CDR3 is 15 residues. V was pared by 5 bases and J by 1 base, with 4 bases of the junction left unmatched. Germline V gene data show CDR1 as LNHDA and CDR2 as SQIVND (reference sequence). CDR3 sequence (DNA): TGTGCCAGTAGTCCTAGCGGGGTTCGCACAGATACGCAGTATTTT. It translates to CASSPSGVRTDTQYF.

DNA of the CDR3: TGTGCCAGCGCTAGCGGGCTACAAGAGACCCAGTACTTC. This gives the protein CASASGLQETQYF. V gene TRBV11-2 combines with J gene TRBJ2-5, with TRBD2 identical over 8 bases. Germline loops: CDR1 SGHAT, CDR2 FQNNGV. Losses at the gene ends were 8 bases for V and 2 bases for J; bases not matched to a gene: 4. The CDR3 has 13 amino acids.

CDR3 in amino acids: CASSLAGTSQGEQFF. The CDR3 DNA reads TGCGCCAGCAGCTTGGCCGGGACTAGCCAGGGTGAGCAGTTCTTC. The chain uses TRBV5-1 and TRBJ2-1; TRBD2 matches 9 bases. This CDR3 contains 15 residues. Germline V gives CDR1 SGHRS, CDR2 YFSETQ. The V and J ends lost 0 bases and 9 bases, in that order; junction bases with no gene match: 7.